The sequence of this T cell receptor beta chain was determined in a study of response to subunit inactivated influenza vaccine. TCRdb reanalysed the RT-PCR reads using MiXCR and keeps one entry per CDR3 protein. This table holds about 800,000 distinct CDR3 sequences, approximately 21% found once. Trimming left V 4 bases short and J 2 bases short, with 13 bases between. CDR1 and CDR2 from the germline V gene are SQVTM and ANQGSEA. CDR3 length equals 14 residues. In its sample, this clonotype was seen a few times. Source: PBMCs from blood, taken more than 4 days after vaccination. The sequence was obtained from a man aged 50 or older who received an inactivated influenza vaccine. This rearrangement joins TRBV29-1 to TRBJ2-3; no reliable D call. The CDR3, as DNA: TGCAGCGTTGGGTTTGGCGGAAACACAGATACGCAGTATTTT. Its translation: CSVGFGGNTDTQYF.